This T cell receptor (beta chain) was recorded in a study of early T cells in non-severe SARS-CoV-2 infection. Study summary: Sequenced material consisted of bulk RNA (from unsorted whole blood), and chains were unpaired.

Findings and limits, study-wide: The VDJdb matching leaned toward anti-spike CD8 responses and overlooked private and CD4 specificities.

This clonotype was observed many times. The antigen remains undetermined. Individual cDNA molecules carried attached unique molecular identifiers. TCRdb passed the 5' RACE reads through MiXCR, listing each CDR3 protein once. The sample consists of roughly 100,000 distinct CDR3 sequences, about 13% of them appearing once. This receptor was taken from an adult who was a healthcare worker with PCR-confirmed SARS-CoV-2 infection or an uninfected control (not recorded which). Input material: whole blood.

CDR3 loop: CASSLPQGGETQYF. The CDR3 bases are TGTGCCAGCAGCTTACCACAGGGTGGAGAGACCCAGTACTTC. The chain combines TRBV7-9 with TRBJ2-5, with D possibly TRBD1 on 6 matching bases. The germline CDR1 and CDR2 sequences are SEHNR and FQNEAQ (reference sequence). The CDR3 is 14 residues long. V was shortened by 2 bases and J by 4 bases, with 11 bases between the two germline ends.